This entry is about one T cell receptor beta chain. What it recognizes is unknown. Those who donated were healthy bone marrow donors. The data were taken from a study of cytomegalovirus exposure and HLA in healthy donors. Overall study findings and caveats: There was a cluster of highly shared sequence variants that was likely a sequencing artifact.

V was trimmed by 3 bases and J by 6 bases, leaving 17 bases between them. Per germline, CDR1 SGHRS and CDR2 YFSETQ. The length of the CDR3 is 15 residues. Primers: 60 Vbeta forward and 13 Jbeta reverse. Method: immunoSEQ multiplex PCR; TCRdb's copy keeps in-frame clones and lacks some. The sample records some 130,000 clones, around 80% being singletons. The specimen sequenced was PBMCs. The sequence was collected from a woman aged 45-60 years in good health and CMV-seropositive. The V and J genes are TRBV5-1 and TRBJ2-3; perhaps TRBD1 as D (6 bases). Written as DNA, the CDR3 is TGCGCCAGCAGCTGGTCAGGGGCCCCCCCGGATACGCAGTATTTT. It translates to CASSWSGAPPDTQYF.